This TCR beta chain emerged from a study of shared clonotypes between healthy human individuals. TCRdb's table, derived via immunoSEQ multiplex PCR, lists solely in-frame clones and lacks some. This sample has some 2,500,000 clones; 93% occur once, and the top ten carry roughly 0.36%. Trimming took 3 bases from V and 4 from J, leaving 12 bases between them. Germline V gene lookup returns CDR1 SQVTM and CDR2 ANQGSEA. CDR3 length equals 13 residues. The sequence was obtained from a man aged 18 to 29 in good health. Some clones in this sample may be carry-over from other donors' samples. J is TRBJ1-1 and V is TRBV29-1, with D perhaps matching TRBD1 (5 bases). The sequenced sample consisted of naive CD4+ T cells from PBMCs. Subset of the sample: CD45RA+ positively selected. The CDR3 protein is CSVEGRMSTEAFF. As DNA, the CDR3 is TGCAGCGTTGAGGGGCGGATGAGCACTGAAGCTTTCTTT.